This T cell receptor beta chain was observed in a study of human T cells and chemical hapten exposure. Time point denoted: pre-sensitization, week 0. Treatment here: therapeutic diphenylcyclopropenone sensitization with weekly scalp DPC. This clonotype was seen a few times. The antigen is not known. This CDR3 comprises 18 residues. J was trimmed by 6 bases and V by 1 base; bases with no gene match: 10. The germline gives CDR1 LNHNV, CDR2 YYDKDF (reference sequence). Authors' methods: A per-sample median of about 95,000 TCRs was observed, with counts ranging from roughly 20,000 to 700,000. TCRdb analysed the RACE reads with MiXCR anew, one entry per CDR3 protein. The V and J calls and clone size are TCRdb's, not the authors'. The repertoire includes more than 300,000 distinct CDR3 sequences, around 5.5% of them detected once, and about 8.2% sits in the top ten. Study observations and caveats: Healthy people's immune response may differ from that of the donors, who had alopecia.

The chain has TRBV15 and TRBJ1-6; the match to TRBD1 covers 9 bases. The receptor's source is a woman between 18 and 29 years old with alopecia areata. Some clones in this sample may be carry-over from other donors' samples. Source: whole blood, taken in connection with sensitization to the hapten diphenylcyclopropenone (DPC). This CDR3 is CATSRVRPSDRGNSPLHF. The CDR3 nucleotides read TGTGCCACCAGCAGAGTTAGGCCTTCGGACAGGGGTAATTCACCCCTCCACTTT.